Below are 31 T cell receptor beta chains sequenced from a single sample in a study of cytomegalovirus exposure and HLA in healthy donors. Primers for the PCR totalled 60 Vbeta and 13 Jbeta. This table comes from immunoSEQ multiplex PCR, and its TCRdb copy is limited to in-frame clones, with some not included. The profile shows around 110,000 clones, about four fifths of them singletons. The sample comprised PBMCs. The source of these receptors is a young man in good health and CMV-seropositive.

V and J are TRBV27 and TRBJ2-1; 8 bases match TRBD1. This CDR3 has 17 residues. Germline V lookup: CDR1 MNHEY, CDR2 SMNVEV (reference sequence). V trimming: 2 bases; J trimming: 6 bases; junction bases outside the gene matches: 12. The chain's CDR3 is CASSLEGGQVLVNEQFF. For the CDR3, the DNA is TGTGCCAGCAGTTTAGAGGGGGGACAGGTCCTAGTCAATGAGCAGTTCTTC.

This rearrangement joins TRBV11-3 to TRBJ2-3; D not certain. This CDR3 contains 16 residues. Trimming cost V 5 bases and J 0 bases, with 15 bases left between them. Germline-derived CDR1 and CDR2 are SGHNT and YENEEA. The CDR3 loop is CASSPQALTSTDTQYF. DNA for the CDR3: TGTGCCAGCAGCCCTCAGGCGCTTACTAGCACAGATACGCAGTATTTT.

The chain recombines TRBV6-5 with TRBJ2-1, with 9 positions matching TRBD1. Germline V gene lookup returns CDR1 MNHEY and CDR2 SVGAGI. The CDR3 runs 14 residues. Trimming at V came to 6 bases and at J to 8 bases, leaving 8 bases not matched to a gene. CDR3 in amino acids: CASRSAGQGDEQFF. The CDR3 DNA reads TGTGCCAGCAGATCTGCGGGACAGGGCGATGAGCAGTTCTTC.

The CDR3: CAWSVRGNTIYF. The CDR3 DNA reads TGTGCCTGGAGTGTACGGGGGAACACCATATATTTT. The rearrangement uses TRBV30 and TRBJ1-3; tentatively, D is TRBD1 (5 bases). Looked up from germline, CDR1 is GTSNPN and CDR2 is SVGIG (reference sequence). The CDR3 runs 12 residues. The ends were cut back, 0 bases at V and 7 bases at J, with 7 bases in the middle.

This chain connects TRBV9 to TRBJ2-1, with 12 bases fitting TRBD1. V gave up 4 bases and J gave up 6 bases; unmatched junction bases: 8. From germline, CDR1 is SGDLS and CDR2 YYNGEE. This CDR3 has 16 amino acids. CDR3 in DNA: TGTGCCAGCAGCCGGGACAGGGGGCGTCGGGGCAATGAGCAGTTCTTC. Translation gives CASSRDRGRRGNEQFF.

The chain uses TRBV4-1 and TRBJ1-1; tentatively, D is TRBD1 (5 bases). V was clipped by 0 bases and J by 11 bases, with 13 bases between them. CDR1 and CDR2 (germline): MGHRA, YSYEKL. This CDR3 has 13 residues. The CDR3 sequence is CASSQDLGGSAFF. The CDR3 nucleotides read TGCGCCAGCAGCCAAGATCTCGGGGGATCGGCTTTCTTT.

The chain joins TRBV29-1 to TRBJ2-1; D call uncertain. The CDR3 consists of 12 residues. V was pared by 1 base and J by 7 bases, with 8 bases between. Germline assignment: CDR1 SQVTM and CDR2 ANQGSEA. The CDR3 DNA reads TGCAGCGTTGAAGGCAGAATTAATGAGCAGTTCTTC. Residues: CSVEGRINEQFF.

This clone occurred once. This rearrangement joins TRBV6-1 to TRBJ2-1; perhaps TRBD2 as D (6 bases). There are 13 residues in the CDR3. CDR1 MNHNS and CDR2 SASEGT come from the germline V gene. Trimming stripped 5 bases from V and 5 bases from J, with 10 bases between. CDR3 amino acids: CASSPASDNEQFF. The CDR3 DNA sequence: TGTGCCAGCAGTCCGGCTAGCGACAATGAGCAGTTCTTC.

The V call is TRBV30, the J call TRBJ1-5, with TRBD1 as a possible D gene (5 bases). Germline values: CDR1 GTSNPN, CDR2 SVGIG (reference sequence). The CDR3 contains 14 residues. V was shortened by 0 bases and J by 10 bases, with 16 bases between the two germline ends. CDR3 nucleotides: TGTGCCTGGAGTGTAAAACATCGGGGGTTTCCCCAGCATTTT. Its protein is CAWSVKHRGFPQHF. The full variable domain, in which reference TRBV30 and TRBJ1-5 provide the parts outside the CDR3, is SQTIHQWPATLVQPVGSPLSLECTVEGTSNPNLYWYRQAAGRGLQLLFYSVGIGQISSEVPQNLSASRPQDRQFILSSKKLLLSDSGFYLCAWSVKHRGFPQHFGDGTRLSIL.

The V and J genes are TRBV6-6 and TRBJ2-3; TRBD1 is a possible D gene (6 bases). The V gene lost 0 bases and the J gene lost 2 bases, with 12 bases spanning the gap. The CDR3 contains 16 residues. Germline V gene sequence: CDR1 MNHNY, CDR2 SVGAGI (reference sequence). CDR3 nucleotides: TGTGCCAGCAGTTACTCGAACAGGGCAACCACAGATACGCAGTATTTT. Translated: CASSYSNRATTDTQYF.

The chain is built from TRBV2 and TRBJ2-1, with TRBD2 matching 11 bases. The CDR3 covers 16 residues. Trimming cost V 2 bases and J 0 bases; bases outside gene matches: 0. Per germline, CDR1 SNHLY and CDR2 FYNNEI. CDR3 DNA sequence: TGTGCCAGCAGTGAAACTAGCGGGAGCTCCTACAATGAGCAGTTCTTC. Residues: CASSETSGSSYNEQFF. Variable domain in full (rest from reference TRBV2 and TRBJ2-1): EPEVTQTPSHQVTQMGQEVILRCVPISNHLYFYWYRQILGQKVEFLVSFYNNEISEKSEIFDDQFSVERPDGSNFTLKIRSTKLEDSAMYFCASSETSGSSYNEQFFGPGTRLTVL.

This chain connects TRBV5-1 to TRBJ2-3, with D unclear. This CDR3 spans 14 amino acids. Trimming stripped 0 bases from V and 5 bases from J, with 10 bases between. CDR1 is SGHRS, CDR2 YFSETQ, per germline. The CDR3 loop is CASSLVPFGDTQYF. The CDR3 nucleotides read TGCGCCAGCAGCTTGGTCCCGTTCGGAGATACGCAGTATTTT.

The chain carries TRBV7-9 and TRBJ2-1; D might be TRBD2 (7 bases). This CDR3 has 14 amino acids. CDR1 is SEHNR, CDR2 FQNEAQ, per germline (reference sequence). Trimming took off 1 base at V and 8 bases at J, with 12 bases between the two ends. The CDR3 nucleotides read TGTGCCAGCAGCTTAGGGGGGGGGCTCCATGAGCAGTTCTTC. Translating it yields CASSLGGGLHEQFF. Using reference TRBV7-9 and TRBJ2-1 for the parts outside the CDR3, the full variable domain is DTGVSQNPRHKITKRGQNVTFRCDPISEHNRLYWYRQTLGQGPEFLTYFQNEAQLEKSRLLSDRFSAERPKGSFSTLEIQRTEQGDSAMYLCASSLGGGLHEQFFGPGTRLTVL.

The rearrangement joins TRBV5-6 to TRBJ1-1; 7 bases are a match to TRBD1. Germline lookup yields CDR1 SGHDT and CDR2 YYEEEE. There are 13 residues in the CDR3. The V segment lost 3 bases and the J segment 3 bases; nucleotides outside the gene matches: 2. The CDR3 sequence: CASSSRGYTEAFF. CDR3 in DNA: TGTGCCAGCAGCTCCAGGGGGTACACTGAAGCTTTCTTT.

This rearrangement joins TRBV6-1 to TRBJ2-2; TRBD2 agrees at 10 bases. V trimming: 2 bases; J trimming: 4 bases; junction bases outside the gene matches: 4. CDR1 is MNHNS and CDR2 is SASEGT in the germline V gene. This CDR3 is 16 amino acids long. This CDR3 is CASSEKGLAFTGELFF. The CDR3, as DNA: TGTGCCAGCAGTGAAAAGGGACTAGCGTTCACCGGGGAGCTGTTTTTT.

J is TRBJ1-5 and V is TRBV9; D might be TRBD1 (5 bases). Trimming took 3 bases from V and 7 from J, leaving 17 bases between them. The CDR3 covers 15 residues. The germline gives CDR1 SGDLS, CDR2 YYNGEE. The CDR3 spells CASSGAASWGQPQHF. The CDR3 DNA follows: TGTGCCAGCAGCGGGGCAGCTTCGTGGGGCCAGCCCCAGCATTTT. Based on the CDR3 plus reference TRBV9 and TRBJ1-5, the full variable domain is DSGVTQTPKHLITATGQRVTLRCSPRSGDLSVYWYQQSLDQGLQFLIQYYNGEERAKGNILERFSAQQFPDLHSELNLSSLELGDSALYFCASSGAASWGQPQHFGDGTRLSIL.

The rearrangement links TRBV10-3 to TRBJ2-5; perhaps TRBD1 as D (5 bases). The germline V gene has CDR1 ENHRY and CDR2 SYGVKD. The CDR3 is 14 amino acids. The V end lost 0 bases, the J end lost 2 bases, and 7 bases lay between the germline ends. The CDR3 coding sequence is TGTGCCATCAGTGAGTCACAGGCACAAGAGACCCAGTACTTC. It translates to CAISESQAQETQYF.

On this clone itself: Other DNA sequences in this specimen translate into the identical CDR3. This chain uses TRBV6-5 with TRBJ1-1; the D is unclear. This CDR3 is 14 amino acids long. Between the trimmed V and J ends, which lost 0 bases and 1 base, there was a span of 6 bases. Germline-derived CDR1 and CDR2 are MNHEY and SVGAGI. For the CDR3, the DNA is TGTGCCAGCAGTTACTCGGGAGGGAACACTGAAGCTTTCTTT. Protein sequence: CASSYSGGNTEAFF.

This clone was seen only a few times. CDR3 in amino acids: CASSVYDRQAYNTEAFF. The DNA for the CDR3 is TGTGCCAGCAGTGTCTACGACAGACAGGCGTACAACACTGAAGCTTTCTTT. V usage is TRBV6-1 and J usage is TRBJ1-1; perhaps TRBD1 as D (6 bases). The CDR3 length is 17 residues. Germline V gene data show CDR1 as MNHNS and CDR2 as SASEGT. V lost 4 bases and J lost 2, with 20 bases in between.

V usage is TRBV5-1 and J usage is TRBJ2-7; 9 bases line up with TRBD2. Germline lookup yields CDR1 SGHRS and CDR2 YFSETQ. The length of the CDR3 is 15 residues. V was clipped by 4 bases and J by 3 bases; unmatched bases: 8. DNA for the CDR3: TGCGCCAGCAGCGACGCGGAGCGGGGGGACTACGAGCAGTACTTC. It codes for CASSDAERGDYEQYF. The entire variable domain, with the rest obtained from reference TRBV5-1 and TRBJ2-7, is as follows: KAGVTQTPRYLIKTRGQQVTLSCSPISGHRSVSWYQQTPGQGLQFLFEYFSETQRNKGNFPGRFSGRQFSNSRSEMNVSTLELGDSALYLCASSDAERGDYEQYFGPGTRLTVT.

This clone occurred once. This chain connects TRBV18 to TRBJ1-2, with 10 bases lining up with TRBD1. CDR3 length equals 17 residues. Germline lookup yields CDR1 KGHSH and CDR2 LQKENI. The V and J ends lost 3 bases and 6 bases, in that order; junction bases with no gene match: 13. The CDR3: CASSPRVLGTGDDGYTF. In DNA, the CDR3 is TGTGCCAGCTCACCGAGGGTGCTAGGGACAGGGGACGATGGCTACACCTTC.

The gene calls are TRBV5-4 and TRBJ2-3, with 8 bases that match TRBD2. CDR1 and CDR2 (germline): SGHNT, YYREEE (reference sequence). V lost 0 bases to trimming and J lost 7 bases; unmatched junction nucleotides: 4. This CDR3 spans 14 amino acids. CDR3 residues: CASSLVAGLNTQYF. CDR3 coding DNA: TGTGCCAGCAGCTTGGTAGCGGGACTCAATACGCAGTATTTT.

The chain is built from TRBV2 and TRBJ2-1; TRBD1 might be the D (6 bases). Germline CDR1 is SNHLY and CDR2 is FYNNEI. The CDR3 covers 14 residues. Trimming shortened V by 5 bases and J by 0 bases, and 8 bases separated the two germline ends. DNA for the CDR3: TGTGCCAGCAGTCTAGGGGGCTCCTACAATGAGCAGTTCTTC. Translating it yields CASSLGGSYNEQFF. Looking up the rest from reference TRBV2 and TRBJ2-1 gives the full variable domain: EPEVTQTPSHQVTQMGQEVILRCVPISNHLYFYWYRQILGQKVEFLVSFYNNEISEKSEIFDDQFSVERPDGSNFTLKIRSTKLEDSAMYFCASSLGGSYNEQFFGPGTRLTVL.

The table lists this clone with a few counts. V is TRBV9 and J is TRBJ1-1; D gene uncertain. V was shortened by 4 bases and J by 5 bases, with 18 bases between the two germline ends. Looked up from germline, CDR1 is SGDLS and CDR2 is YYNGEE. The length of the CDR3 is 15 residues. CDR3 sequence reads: CASSSEAFGETEAFF. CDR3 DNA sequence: TGTGCCAGCAGCTCCGAAGCGTTTGGGGAGACTGAAGCTTTCTTT.

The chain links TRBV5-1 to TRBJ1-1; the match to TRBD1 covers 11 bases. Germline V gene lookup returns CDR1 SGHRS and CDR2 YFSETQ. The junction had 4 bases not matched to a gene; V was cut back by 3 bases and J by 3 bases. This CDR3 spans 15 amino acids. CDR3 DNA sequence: TGCGCCAGCAGCTGGACAGGGGGCTTCGACACTGAAGCTTTCTTT. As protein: CASSWTGGFDTEAFF. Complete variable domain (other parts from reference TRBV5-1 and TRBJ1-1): KAGVTQTPRYLIKTRGQQVTLSCSPISGHRSVSWYQQTPGQGLQFLFEYFSETQRNKGNFPGRFSGRQFSNSRSEMNVSTLELGDSALYLCASSWTGGFDTEAFFGQGTRLTVV.

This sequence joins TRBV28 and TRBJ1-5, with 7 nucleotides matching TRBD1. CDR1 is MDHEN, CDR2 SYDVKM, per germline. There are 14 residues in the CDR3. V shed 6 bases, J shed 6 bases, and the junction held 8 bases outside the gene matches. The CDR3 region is CASSSDRAGQPQHF. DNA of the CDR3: TGTGCCAGCAGCTCCGACAGGGCCGGTCAGCCCCAGCATTTT.

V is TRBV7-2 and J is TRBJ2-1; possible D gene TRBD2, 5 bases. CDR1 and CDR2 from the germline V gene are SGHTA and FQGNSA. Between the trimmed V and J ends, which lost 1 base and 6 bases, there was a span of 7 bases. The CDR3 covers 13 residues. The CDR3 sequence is CASSLVGSNEQFF. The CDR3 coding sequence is TGTGCCAGCAGCTTAGTTGGGAGCAATGAGCAGTTCTTC.

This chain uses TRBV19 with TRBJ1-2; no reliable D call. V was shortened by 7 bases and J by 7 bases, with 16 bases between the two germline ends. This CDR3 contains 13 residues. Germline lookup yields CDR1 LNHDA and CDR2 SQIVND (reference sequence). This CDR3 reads CASKQREASGYTF. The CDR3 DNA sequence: TGTGCCAGTAAGCAGCGAGAGGCATCTGGCTACACCTTC.

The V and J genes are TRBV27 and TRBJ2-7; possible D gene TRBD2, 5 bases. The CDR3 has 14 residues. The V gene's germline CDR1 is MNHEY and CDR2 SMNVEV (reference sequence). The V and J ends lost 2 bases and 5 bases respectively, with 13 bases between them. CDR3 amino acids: CASSLVSGSHEQYV. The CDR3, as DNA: TGTGCCAGCAGTTTAGTCTCGGGGTCGCACGAGCAGTACGTC.

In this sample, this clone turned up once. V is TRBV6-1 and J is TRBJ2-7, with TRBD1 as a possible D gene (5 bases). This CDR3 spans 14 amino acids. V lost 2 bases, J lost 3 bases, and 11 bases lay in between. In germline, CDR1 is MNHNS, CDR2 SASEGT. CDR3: CASSEPRAFYEQYV. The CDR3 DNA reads TGTGCCAGCAGTGAACCCAGGGCTTTCTACGAGCAGTACGTC.

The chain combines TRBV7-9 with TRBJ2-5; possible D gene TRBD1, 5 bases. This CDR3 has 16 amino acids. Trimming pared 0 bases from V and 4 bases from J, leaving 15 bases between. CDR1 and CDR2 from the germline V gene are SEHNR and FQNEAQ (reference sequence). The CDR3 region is CASSLAGQGRRETQYF. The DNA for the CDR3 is TGTGCCAGCAGCTTAGCGGGTCAGGGAAGAAGAGAGACCCAGTACTTC.